The rows below give T cell receptor beta chains drawn from one sample of a study of blood T cell repertoires in COVID-19. Generated by immunoSEQ multiplex PCR, the TCRdb table keeps only in-frame clones and is missing some. Of around 75,000 clones detected, around 90% appear once; the ten largest clones hold 15% to 20%. Sample: peripheral blood. These receptors all come from a human donor in a cohort sampled during active COVID-19. CDR3s include the opening cysteine and the closing phenylalanine or tryptophan. D genes are given only for firm matches.

V	J	D	CDR3
TRBV7-9	TRBJ1-3	.	CARVTGRSGNTIYF
TRBV7-2	TRBJ1-5	.	CASSLTRVSNQPQHF
TRBV25-1	TRBJ2-5	.	CASTPSPPETQYF
TRBV27	TRBJ1-4	TRBD1	CASSRTGPPTNEKLFF
TRBV5-1	TRBJ1-1	TRBD1	CASSPGQTNTEAFF
TRBV7-9	TRBJ2-5	.	CASSLDRVETQYF
TRBV28	TRBJ2-1	.	CASTSGVGNEQFF
TRBV6-5	TRBJ1-1	.	CASRGRGNTEAFF
TRBV4-3	TRBJ1-4	.	CASSQDLGVDEKLFF
TRBV19	TRBJ1-1	.	CASKPTALVNTEAFF
TRBV30	TRBJ1-5	.	CAWSAGNRNQPQHF